The entry below gives a single T cell receptor beta chain sequence along with its context. TCRdb redid the calling of the RT-PCR reads with MiXCR, one entry per CDR3 protein. The sample contains about 680,000 distinct CDR3 sequences, 12% to 15% of which appear only once. The CDR3 length is 15 residues. Germline-derived CDR1 and CDR2 are DFQATT and SNEGSKA (reference sequence). V shed 0 bases and J shed 0 bases, with 12 bases lying between them. The sequence was obtained from a female donor in good health, serving as a healthy control. The sample consisted of memory CD4+ T cells from blood. The J gene is TRBJ2-7, the V gene TRBV20-1; D perhaps matches TRBD2 (5 bases). The CDR3 sequence is CSAREEERNSYEQYF. In DNA form, the CDR3 reads TGCAGTGCTAGAGAGGAGGAGCGGAACTCCTACGAGCAGTACTTC.